Below, 7 T cell receptor beta chains from the same sample are listed, as sequenced in a study of OX40 agonist ivuxolimab in advanced cancers. The protocol was immunoSEQ multiplex PCR, while the TCRdb copy is restricted to in-frame clones and leaves out a portion. Here the sample spans about 67,000 clones, roughly 80% being singletons. The sample was CD4+ or CD8+ T cells sorted from blood, taken in a trial of the OX40 agonist ivuxolimab. These receptors originate from an adult with an advanced solid tumor such as melanoma, head and neck, liver or kidney cancer.

This sequence joins TRBV5-1 and TRBJ2-4, with D unclear. This CDR3 region has 14 residues. V lost 4 bases to trimming and J lost 5 bases, with 13 bases between them. CDR1 and CDR2 (germline): SGHRS, YFSETQ. The CDR3 loop reads CASSAEGWENIQYF. CDR3 nucleotides: TGCGCCAGCAGCGCTGAAGGGTGGGAAAACATTCAGTACTTC.

The chain recombines TRBV15 with TRBJ1-2; D remains ambiguous. This CDR3 region has 15 residues. The germline V gene encodes CDR1 LNHNV and CDR2 YYDKDF (reference sequence). V lost 4 bases, J lost 4 bases, and 16 bases lay in between. The CDR3 sequence is CATSTTEGGGYGYTF. CDR3 nucleotides: TGTGCCACCAGCACCACCGAGGGAGGCGGCTATGGCTACACCTTC.

This chain uses TRBV7-3 with TRBJ1-1; D unresolved. The germline V gene has CDR1 SGHTA and CDR2 FQGTGA. There are 13 residues in the CDR3. Trimming took off 1 base at V and 2 bases at J, with 5 bases between the two ends. CDR3 bases: TGTGCCAGCAGCTTAAGCGCAAACACTGAAGCTTTCTTT. Translated, it gives CASSLSANTEAFF.

The rearrangement links TRBV19 to TRBJ2-7; no reliable D call. Trimming removed 5 bases from V and 2 bases from J, with 10 bases in between. This CDR3 is built from 13 residues. Germline V CDR1 and CDR2: LNHDA, SQIVND (reference sequence). CDR3 DNA sequence: TGTGCCAGTAGTTTGACGCGGACCTACGAGCAGTACTTC. Protein sequence: CASSLTRTYEQYF.

This sequence joins TRBV29-1 and TRBJ2-1; D gene ambiguous. V dropped 6 bases and J dropped 4 bases, with 16 bases sitting between them. The CDR3 loop spans 14 amino acids. Per germline, CDR1 SQVTM and CDR2 ANQGSEA. The CDR3 DNA follows: TGCAGCGTGGATTTGTCATCAGGTTACAATGAGCAGTTCTTC. Translating gives CSVDLSSGYNEQFF.

This rearrangement joins TRBV19 to TRBJ1-2, with D tentatively TRBD1 (5 bases). The V and J ends lost 3 bases and 0 bases respectively, with 11 bases between them. CDR1 and CDR2 from the germline V gene are LNHDA and SQIVND (reference sequence). This CDR3 has 15 residues. The CDR3 DNA sequence: TGTGCCAGTAGTATGGTTCAGGGAGCTAACTATGGCTACACCTTC. This gives the protein CASSMVQGANYGYTF.

The chain recombines TRBV7-3 with TRBJ2-3; tentative D call: TRBD2 (5 bases). The CDR3 covers 14 residues. CDR1 SGHTA and CDR2 FQGTGA come from the germline V gene. V gave up 3 bases and J gave up 6 bases, with 13 bases separating them. The CDR3 loop reads CASSFGGLADTQYF. CDR3 sequence (DNA): TGTGCCAGCAGCTTCGGAGGATTAGCGGATACGCAGTATTTT. The variable domain in full, with the rest retrieved from reference TRBV7-3 and TRBJ2-3, is GAGVSQTPSNKVTEKGKYVELRCDPISGHTALYWYRQSLGQGPEFLIYFQGTGAADDSGLPNDRFFAVRPEGSVSTLKIQRTERGDSAVYLCASSFGGLADTQYFGPGTRLTVL.